Described below is a single T cell receptor beta chain sequence and its context. Its cognate antigen is unknown. This sample is part of a study of cytomegalovirus exposure and HLA in healthy donors. General study findings and limits: Listed as cytomegalovirus-associated were more than 150 TCR beta chains. In presence/absence analyses, roughly uniform sequencing depth across donors was assumed.

The study sampled nominally healthy donors, though unrecorded immune exposures were likely. Amplification used 60 Vbeta primers and 13 Jbeta primers. Using immunoSEQ multiplex PCR, the repertoire was profiled, and TCRdb retains in-frame clones only, with some absent. The sample holds 150,000 to 200,000 clones, 80% seen once. The CDR3 is 15 residues long. Germline CDR1 and CDR2: SGHNT and YENEEA. V lost 1 base and J lost 3, with 11 bases in between. The chain is built from TRBV11-3 and TRBJ2-3; perhaps TRBD1 as D (6 bases). Sequenced input: PBMCs. This clonotype originated in a male donor in good health and CMV-seropositive. The DNA for the CDR3 is TGTGCCAGCAGCTTAGGTCCAGGGGAAACAGATACGCAGTATTTT. Residues: CASSLGPGETDTQYF.